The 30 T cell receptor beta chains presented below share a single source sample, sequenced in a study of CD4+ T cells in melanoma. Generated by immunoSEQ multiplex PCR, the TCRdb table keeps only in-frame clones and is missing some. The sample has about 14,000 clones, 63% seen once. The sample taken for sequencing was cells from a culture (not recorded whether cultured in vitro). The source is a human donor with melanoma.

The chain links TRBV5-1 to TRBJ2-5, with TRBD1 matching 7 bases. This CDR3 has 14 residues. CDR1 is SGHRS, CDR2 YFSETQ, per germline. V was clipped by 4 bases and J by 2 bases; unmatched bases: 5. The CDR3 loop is CASSGWTGQETQYF. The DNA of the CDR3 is TGCGCCAGCAGCGGATGGACAGGACAAGAGACCCAGTACTTC.

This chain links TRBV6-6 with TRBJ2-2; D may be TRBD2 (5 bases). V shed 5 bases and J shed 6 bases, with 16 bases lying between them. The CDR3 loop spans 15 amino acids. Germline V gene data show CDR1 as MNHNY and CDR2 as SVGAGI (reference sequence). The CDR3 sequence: CASSKTRSPAGELFF. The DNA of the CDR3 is TGTGCCAGCAGTAAAACTAGATCCCCCGCCGGGGAGCTGTTTTTT.

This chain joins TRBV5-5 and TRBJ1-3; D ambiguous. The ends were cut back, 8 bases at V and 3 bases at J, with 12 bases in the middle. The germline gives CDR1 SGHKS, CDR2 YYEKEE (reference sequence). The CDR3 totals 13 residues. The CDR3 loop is CASGSGFGNTIYF. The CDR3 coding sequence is TGTGCCAGTGGATCGGGGTTTGGAAACACCATATATTTT. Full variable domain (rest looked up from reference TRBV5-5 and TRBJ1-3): DAGVTQSPTHLIKTRGQQVTLRCSPISGHKSVSWYQQVLGQGPQFIFQYYEKEERGRGNFPDRFSARQFPNYSSELNVNALLLGDSALYLCASGSGFGNTIYFGEGSWLTVV.

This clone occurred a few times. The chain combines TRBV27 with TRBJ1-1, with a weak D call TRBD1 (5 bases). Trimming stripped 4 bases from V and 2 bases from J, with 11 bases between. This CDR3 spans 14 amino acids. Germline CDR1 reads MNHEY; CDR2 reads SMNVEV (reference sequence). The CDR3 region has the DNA TGTGCCAGCAGTTCAAGACAGCCAAACACTGAAGCTTTCTTT. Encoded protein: CASSSRQPNTEAFF.

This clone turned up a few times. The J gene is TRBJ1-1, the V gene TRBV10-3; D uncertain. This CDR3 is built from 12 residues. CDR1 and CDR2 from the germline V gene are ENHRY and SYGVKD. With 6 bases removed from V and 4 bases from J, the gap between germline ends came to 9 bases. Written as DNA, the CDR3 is TGTGCCATCAGCAGAGACGGCACTGAAGCTTTCTTT. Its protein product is CAISRDGTEAFF.

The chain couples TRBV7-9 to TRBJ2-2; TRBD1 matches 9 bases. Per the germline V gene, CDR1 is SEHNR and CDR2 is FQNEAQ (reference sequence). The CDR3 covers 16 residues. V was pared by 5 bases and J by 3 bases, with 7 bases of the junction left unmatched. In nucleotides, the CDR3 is TGTGCCAGCAGCACCGGGACAGGGTTTTACACCGGGGAGCTGTTTTTT. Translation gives CASSTGTGFYTGELFF.

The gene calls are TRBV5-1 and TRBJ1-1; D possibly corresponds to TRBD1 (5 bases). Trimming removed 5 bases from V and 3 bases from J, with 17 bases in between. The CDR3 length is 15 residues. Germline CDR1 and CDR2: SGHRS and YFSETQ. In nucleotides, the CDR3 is TGCGCCAGCAGAGCCCGTGGGACGAGGGACACTGAAGCTTTCTTT. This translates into CASRARGTRDTEAFF. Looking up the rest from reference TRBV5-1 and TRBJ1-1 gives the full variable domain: KAGVTQTPRYLIKTRGQQVTLSCSPISGHRSVSWYQQTPGQGLQFLFEYFSETQRNKGNFPGRFSGRQFSNSRSEMNVSTLELGDSALYLCASRARGTRDTEAFFGQGTRLTVV.

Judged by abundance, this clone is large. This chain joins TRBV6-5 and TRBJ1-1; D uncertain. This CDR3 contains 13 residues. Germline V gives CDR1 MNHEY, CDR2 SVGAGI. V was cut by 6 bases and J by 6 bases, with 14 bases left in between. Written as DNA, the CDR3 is TGTGCCAGCAGATCGAGGGATGCAGCTGAAGCTTTCTTT. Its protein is CASRSRDAAEAFF.

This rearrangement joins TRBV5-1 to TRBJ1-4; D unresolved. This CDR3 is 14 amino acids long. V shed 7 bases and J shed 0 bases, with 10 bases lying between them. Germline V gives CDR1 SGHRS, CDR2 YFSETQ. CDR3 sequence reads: CASRLGSTNEKLFF. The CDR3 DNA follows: TGCGCCAGCCGTCTCGGGTCAACTAATGAAAAACTGTTTTTT.

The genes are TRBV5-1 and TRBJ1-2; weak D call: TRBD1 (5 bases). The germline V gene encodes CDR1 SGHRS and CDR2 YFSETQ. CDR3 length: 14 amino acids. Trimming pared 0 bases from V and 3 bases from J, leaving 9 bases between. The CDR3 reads CASSLVGGDYGYTF. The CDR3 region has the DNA TGCGCCAGCAGCTTGGTCGGGGGAGACTATGGCTACACCTTC.

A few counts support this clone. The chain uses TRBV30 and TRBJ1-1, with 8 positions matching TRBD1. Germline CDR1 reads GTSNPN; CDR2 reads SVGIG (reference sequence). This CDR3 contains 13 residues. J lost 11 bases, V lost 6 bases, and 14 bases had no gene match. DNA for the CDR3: TGTGCCTGCCCCGCTCAGGGGGCCATCGGGGCTTTCTTT. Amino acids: CACPAQGAIGAFF.

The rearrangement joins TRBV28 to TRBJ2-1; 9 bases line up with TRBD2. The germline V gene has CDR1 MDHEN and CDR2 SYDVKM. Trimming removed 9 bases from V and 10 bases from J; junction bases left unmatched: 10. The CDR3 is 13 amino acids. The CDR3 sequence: CASSSGGRTEQFF. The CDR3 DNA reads TGTGCCAGTAGTAGCGGGGGACGTACCGAGCAGTTCTTC.

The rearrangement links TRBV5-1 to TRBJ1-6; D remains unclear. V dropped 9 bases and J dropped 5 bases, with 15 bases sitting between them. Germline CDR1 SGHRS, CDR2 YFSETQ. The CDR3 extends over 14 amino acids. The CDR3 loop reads CATKKAGDNSPLHF. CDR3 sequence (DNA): TGCGCCACCAAGAAGGCAGGCGATAATTCACCCCTCCACTTT.

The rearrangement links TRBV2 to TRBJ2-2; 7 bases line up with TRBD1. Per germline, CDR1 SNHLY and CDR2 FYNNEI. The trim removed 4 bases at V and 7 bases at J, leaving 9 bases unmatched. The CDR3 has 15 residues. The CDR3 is CASSGGTALIGELFF. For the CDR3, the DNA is TGTGCCAGCAGTGGAGGGACAGCCTTAATCGGGGAGCTGTTTTTT. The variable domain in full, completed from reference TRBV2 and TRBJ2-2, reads EPEVTQTPSHQVTQMGQEVILRCVPISNHLYFYWYRQILGQKVEFLVSFYNNEISEKSEIFDDQFSVERPDGSNFTLKIRSTKLEDSAMYFCASSGGTALIGELFFGEGSRLTVL.

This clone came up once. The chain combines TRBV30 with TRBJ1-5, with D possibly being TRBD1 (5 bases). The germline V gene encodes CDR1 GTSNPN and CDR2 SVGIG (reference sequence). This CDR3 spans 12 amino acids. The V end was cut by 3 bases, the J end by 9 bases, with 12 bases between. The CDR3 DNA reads TGTGCCTGGAGCCTCGCGGGGGGGCCCCAGCATTTT. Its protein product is CAWSLAGGPQHF. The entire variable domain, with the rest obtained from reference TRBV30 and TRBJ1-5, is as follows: SQTIHQWPATLVQPVGSPLSLECTVEGTSNPNLYWYRQAAGRGLQLLFYSVGIGQISSEVPQNLSASRPQDRQFILSSKKLLLSDSGFYLCAWSLAGGPQHFGDGTRLSIL.

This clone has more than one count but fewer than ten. The CDR3 loop is CASRFPGRASPLHF. Here the CDR3 DNA reads TGTGCCAGCAGGTTCCCTGGCAGGGCGTCTCCCCTCCACTTT. This chain links TRBV28 with TRBJ1-6; D may be TRBD1 (5 bases). Trimming left V 6 bases short and J 13 bases short, with 19 bases between. Germline V gene lookup returns CDR1 MDHEN and CDR2 SYDVKM. This CDR3 has 14 amino acids.

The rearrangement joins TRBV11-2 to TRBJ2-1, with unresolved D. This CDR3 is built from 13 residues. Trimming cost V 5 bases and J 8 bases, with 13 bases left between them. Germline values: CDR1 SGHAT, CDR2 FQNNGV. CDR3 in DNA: TGTGCCAGCAGCCGATCTCAGATCGATGAGCAGTTCTTC. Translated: CASSRSQIDEQFF.

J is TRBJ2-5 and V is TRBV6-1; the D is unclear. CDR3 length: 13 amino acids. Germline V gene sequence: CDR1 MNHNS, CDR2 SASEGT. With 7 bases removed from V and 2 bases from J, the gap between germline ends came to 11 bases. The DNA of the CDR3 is TGTGCCAGCAAAACTCTTAGACAAGAGACCCAGTACTTC. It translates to CASKTLRQETQYF.

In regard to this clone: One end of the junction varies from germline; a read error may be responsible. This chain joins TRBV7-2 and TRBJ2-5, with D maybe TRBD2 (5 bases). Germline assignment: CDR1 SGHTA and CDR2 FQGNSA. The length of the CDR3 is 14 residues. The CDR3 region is CASSLAQSPETQYF. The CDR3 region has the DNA TGTGCCAGCAGCCTAGCACAATCCCCAGAGACCCAGTACTTC.

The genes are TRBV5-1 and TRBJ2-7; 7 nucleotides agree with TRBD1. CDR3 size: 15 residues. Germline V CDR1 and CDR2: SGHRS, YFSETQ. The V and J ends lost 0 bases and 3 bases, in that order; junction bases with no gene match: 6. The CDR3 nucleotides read TGCGCCAGCAGCTTGGCCGGGACAGTGAACTACGAGCAGTACTTC. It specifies CASSLAGTVNYEQYF.

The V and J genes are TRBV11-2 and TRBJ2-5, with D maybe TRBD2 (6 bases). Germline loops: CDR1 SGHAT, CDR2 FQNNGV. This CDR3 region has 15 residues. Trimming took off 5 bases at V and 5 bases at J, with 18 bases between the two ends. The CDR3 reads CASSSLVSGRETQYF. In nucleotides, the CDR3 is TGTGCCAGCAGCAGCTTAGTATCAGGGAGGGAGACCCAGTACTTC.

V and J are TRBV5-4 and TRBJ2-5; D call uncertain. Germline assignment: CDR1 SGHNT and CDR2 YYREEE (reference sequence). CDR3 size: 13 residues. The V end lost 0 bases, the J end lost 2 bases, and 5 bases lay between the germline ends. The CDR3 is CASSLGGQETQYF. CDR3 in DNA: TGTGCCAGCAGCTTGGGGGGTCAAGAGACCCAGTACTTC.

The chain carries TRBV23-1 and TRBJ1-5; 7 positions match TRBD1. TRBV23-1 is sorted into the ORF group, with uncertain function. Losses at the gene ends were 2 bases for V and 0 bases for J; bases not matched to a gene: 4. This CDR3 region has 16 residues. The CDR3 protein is CASSQTAGGSNQPQHF. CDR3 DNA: TGCGCCAGCAGTCAAACGGCAGGGGGTAGCAATCAGCCCCAGCATTTT.

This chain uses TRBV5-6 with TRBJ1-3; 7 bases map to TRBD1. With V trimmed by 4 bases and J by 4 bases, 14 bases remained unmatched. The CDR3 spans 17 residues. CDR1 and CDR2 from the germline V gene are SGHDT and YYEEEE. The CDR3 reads CASSLSGGGTEGNTIYF. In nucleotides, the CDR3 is TGTGCCAGCAGCCTATCCGGGGGGGGGACAGAAGGAAACACCATATATTTT.

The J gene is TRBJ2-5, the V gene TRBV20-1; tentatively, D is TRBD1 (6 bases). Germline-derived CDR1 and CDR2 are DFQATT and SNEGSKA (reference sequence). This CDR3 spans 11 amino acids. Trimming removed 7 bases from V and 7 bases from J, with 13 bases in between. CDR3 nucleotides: TGCAGTGGGGGGCTTCGGGGGACCCAGTACTTC. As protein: CSGGLRGTQYF.

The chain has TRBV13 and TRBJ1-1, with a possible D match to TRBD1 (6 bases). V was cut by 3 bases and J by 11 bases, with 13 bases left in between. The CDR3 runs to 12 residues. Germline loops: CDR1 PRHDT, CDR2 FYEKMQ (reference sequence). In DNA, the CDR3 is TGTGCCAGCAGCTTTCTTCAGGGGACGGCTTTCTTT. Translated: CASSFLQGTAFF.

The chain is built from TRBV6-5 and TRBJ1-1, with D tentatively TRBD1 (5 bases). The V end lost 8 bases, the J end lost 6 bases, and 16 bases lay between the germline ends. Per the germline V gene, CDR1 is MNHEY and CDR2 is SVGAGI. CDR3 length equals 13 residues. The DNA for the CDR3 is TGTGCCAGCGAGGGCAGGGCGGGGGCTGAAGCTTTCTTT. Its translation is CASEGRAGAEAFF.

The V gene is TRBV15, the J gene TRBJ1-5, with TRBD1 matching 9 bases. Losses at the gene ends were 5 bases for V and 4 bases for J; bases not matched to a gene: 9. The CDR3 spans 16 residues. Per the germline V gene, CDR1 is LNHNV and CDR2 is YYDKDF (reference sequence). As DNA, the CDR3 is TGTGCCACCAGCCTATCGTGGGACAGGGCTAATCAGCCCCAGCATTTT. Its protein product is CATSLSWDRANQPQHF.

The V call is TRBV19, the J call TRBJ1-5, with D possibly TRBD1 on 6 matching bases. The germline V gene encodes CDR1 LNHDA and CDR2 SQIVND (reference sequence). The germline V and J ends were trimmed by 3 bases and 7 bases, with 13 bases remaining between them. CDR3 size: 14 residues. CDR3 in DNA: TGTGCCAGTAGTATTGAGGGGGGTCGGCAGCCCCAGCATTTT. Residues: CASSIEGGRQPQHF.

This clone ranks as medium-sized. Here the CDR3 DNA reads TGTGCCAGCAGGGCAGGCGGGGGTAAGAATGAAAAACTGTTTTTT. Translation: CASRAGGGKNEKLFF. The chain recombines TRBV2 with TRBJ1-4, with a weak D call TRBD1 (5 bases). The CDR3 spans 15 residues. CDR1 is SNHLY, CDR2 FYNNEI, per germline. Trimming removed 6 bases at V and 5 bases at J, with 16 bases between.